The next 27 T cell receptor beta chains were all read from a single sample in a study of T cell responses to AZD1222 COVID-19 vaccine. Clones were read by immunoSEQ multiplex PCR, and TCRdb kept only the in-frame ones, dropping some. Of 95,000 to 100,000 clones in the sample, roughly 86% were seen once. The input for sequencing was peripheral blood, taken 28 days after the second AZD1222 dose. The receptors come from an adult who received the AZD1222 COVID-19 vaccine.

This chain joins TRBV2 and TRBJ2-4; 9 bases are shared with TRBD1. CDR1 and CDR2 from the germline V gene are SNHLY and FYNNEI. J lost 6 bases, V lost 8 bases, and 5 bases had no gene match. The CDR3 loop spans 13 amino acids. The CDR3 bases are TGTGCCAGCCTACAGGGGGCGGGAAACATTCAGTACTTC. Amino acid sequence: CASLQGAGNIQYF.

The sample holds one count of this clone. The chain joins TRBV10-3 to TRBJ2-5; 15 bases map to TRBD2. Germline V CDR1 and CDR2: ENHRY, SYGVKD. The CDR3 is 18 amino acids. The trim removed 3 bases at V and 4 bases at J, leaving 9 bases unmatched. The CDR3 DNA reads TGTGCCATCAGTGACGGGACTAGCGGGAGGAGAAGAGGAGAGACCCAGTACTTC. This codes for CAISDGTSGRRRGETQYF.

This sequence joins TRBV19 and TRBJ1-2; D uncertain. This CDR3 is built from 14 residues. Germline V CDR1 and CDR2: LNHDA, SQIVND (reference sequence). The V end lost 2 bases, the J end lost 0 bases, and 7 bases lay between the germline ends. The CDR3 bases are TGTGCCAGTAGTATAACCGGGCCTAACTATGGCTACACCTTC. It is translated as CASSITGPNYGYTF.

V and J are TRBV2 and TRBJ1-1; D not certain. This CDR3 is built from 14 residues. The V and J ends lost 1 base and 3 bases respectively, with 9 bases between them. The germline CDR1 and CDR2 sequences are SNHLY and FYNNEI. The CDR3 nucleotides read TGTGCCAGCAGTGAAGTAGCTACAGACACTGAAGCTTTCTTT. Translation gives CASSEVATDTEAFF. The entire variable domain, with the rest obtained from reference TRBV2 and TRBJ1-1, is as follows: EPEVTQTPSHQVTQMGQEVILRCVPISNHLYFYWYRQILGQKVEFLVSFYNNEISEKSEIFDDQFSVERPDGSNFTLKIRSTKLEDSAMYFCASSEVATDTEAFFGQGTRLTVV.

The count of this clone is one. This chain uses TRBV19 with TRBJ2-7; 11 bases fit TRBD1. CDR3 length: 14 residues. J was trimmed by 2 bases and V by 6 bases; bases with no gene match: 3. Germline assignment: CDR1 LNHDA and CDR2 SQIVND (reference sequence). CDR3: CASSSGQGAYEQYF. In DNA, the CDR3 is TGTGCCAGTAGCTCGGGACAGGGGGCCTACGAGCAGTACTTC.

The chain combines TRBV30 with TRBJ1-1; D gene ambiguous. V gave up 3 bases and J gave up 5 bases, with 13 bases separating them. Germline V gene sequence: CDR1 GTSNPN, CDR2 SVGIG (reference sequence). CDR3 length equals 13 residues. The CDR3 spells CAWSQGPGTEAFF. CDR3 DNA: TGTGCCTGGAGCCAAGGGCCGGGGACTGAAGCTTTCTTT. Full variable domain (missing parts from reference TRBV30 and TRBJ1-1): SQTIHQWPATLVQPVGSPLSLECTVEGTSNPNLYWYRQAAGRGLQLLFYSVGIGQISSEVPQNLSASRPQDRQFILSSKKLLLSDSGFYLCAWSQGPGTEAFFGQGTRLTVV.

The chain is built from TRBV20-1 and TRBJ1-1, with TRBD1 as a possible D gene (5 bases). CDR1 and CDR2 (germline): DFQATT, SNEGSKA (reference sequence). Trimming stripped 3 bases from V and 4 bases from J, with 9 bases between. The CDR3 covers 12 residues. The DNA of the CDR3 is TGCAGTGCTAGTGAGGGGAGCACTGAAGCTTTCTTT. Its protein is CSASEGSTEAFF.

This clone was recorded once. The chain employs TRBV9 and TRBJ2-3; D not resolved. The germline gives CDR1 SGDLS, CDR2 YYNGEE. V was cut by 5 bases and J by 0 bases, with 7 bases left in between. The CDR3 extends over 13 amino acids. Here the CDR3 DNA reads TGTGCCAGCAGGGACCACAGCACAGATACGCAGTATTTT. This gives the protein CASRDHSTDTQYF.

This sequence joins TRBV28 and TRBJ2-5; D is perhaps TRBD1 (5 bases). Germline V gene data show CDR1 as MDHEN and CDR2 as SYDVKM. The length of the CDR3 is 13 residues. Trimming left V 5 bases short and J 6 bases short, with 13 bases between. CDR3 coding DNA: TGTGCCAGCAGTCTCACCAGGGTAAAGACCCAGTACTTC. The encoded protein is CASSLTRVKTQYF.

The chain joins TRBV19 to TRBJ1-2; D is uncertain. This CDR3 is 16 amino acids long. Germline V gene sequence: CDR1 LNHDA, CDR2 SQIVND (reference sequence). V lost 0 bases, J lost 4 bases, and 15 bases lay in between. For the CDR3, the DNA is TGTGCCAGTAGTATAGATATCCCCGCGAAGACCTATGGCTACACCTTC. As protein: CASSIDIPAKTYGYTF.

The CDR3 sequence: CASSQGSPAKNIQYF. The CDR3 nucleotides are TGTGCCAGCAGTCAGGGGTCCCCAGCCAAAAACATTCAGTACTTC. The chain recombines TRBV6-6 with TRBJ2-4, with D perhaps matching TRBD1 (6 bases). The CDR3 covers 15 residues. Trimming removed 5 bases from V and 0 bases from J, with 11 bases in between. Germline-derived CDR1 and CDR2 are MNHNY and SVGAGI (reference sequence).

This clone appeared once. The chain uses TRBV18 and TRBJ1-1; D unresolved. Per germline, CDR1 KGHSH and CDR2 LQKENI. V lost 2 bases to trimming and J lost 0 bases, with 4 bases between them. The CDR3 is 13 residues long. CDR3 sequence: CASSPNLNTEAFF. CDR3 nucleotide sequence: TGTGCCAGCTCACCAAACTTGAACACTGAAGCTTTCTTT.

The V gene is TRBV3-1 (or the pseudogene TRBV3-2), the J gene TRBJ2-4, with D perhaps matching TRBD1 or TRBD2 (5 bases each). Germline-derived CDR1 and CDR2 are LGHDT and YNNKEL (reference sequence). The V end was cut by 0 bases, the J end by 1 base, with 16 bases between. CDR3 size: 18 residues. CDR3 DNA sequence: TGTGCCAGCAGCCAAGACCCCGGGACGACGAGGGCCAAAAACATTCAGTACTTC. The encoded protein is CASSQDPGTTRAKNIQYF.

This clone was seen a single time. V is TRBV5-1 and J is TRBJ2-5; 7 bases agree with TRBD1. In germline, CDR1 is SGHRS, CDR2 YFSETQ. The CDR3 runs 13 residues. V shed 5 bases, J shed 5 bases, and the junction held 6 bases outside the gene matches. The CDR3 sequence is CASSPDRVETQYF. The CDR3 nucleotides are TGCGCCAGCAGTCCTGACAGGGTGGAGACCCAGTACTTC.

The rearrangement joins TRBV3-1 (or the pseudogene TRBV3-2) to TRBJ2-1; weak D call: TRBD1 (6 bases). Trimming cost V 8 bases and J 8 bases, with 16 bases left between them. The CDR3 loop spans 13 amino acids. The germline V gene has CDR1 LGHDT and CDR2 YNNKEL (reference sequence). In DNA, the CDR3 is TGTGCCAGCCGAGGACAGCCCGGCTATGAGCAGTTCTTC. Translated: CASRGQPGYEQFF.

This clone has a single count. V usage is TRBV27 and J usage is TRBJ1-1; D gene ambiguous. CDR3 length: 13 residues. Germline CDR1 and CDR2: MNHEY and SMNVEV (reference sequence). V was pared by 5 bases and J by 3 bases, with 10 bases between. The CDR3 DNA sequence: TGTGCCAGCAGTCTTCAATTGTACACTGAAGCTTTCTTT. The encoded protein is CASSLQLYTEAFF.

DNA of the CDR3: TGTGCCAGCAGTTCCGGGGGGCCCTACGAGCAGTACTTC. Translation gives CASSSGGPYEQYF. The V gene is TRBV27, the J gene TRBJ2-7; perhaps TRBD2 as D (7 bases). From germline, CDR1 is MNHEY and CDR2 SMNVEV (reference sequence). V was shortened by 4 bases and J by 2 bases, with 9 bases between the two germline ends. The length of the CDR3 is 13 residues.

This chain links TRBV3-1 (or the pseudogene TRBV3-2) with TRBJ1-6; maybe TRBD1 (5 bases). The V gene's germline CDR1 is LGHDT and CDR2 YNNKEL (reference sequence). The CDR3 runs 19 residues. Trimming took off 0 bases at V and 2 bases at J, with 17 bases between the two ends. This CDR3 is CASSQDWGVSMTYNSPLHF. CDR3 coding DNA: TGTGCCAGCAGCCAAGATTGGGGGGTTTCGATGACCTATAATTCACCCCTCCACTTT.

The rearrangement joins TRBV2 to TRBJ1-1, with TRBD1 identical over 9 bases. The germline CDR1 and CDR2 sequences are SNHLY and FYNNEI. V was clipped by 8 bases and J by 6 bases; unmatched bases: 4. This CDR3 has 12 amino acids. CDR3 nucleotides: TGTGCCAGCGCCTGGACAGGGGCTGAAGCTTTCTTT. Protein: CASAWTGAEAFF.

This clone was seen more than once but under ten times. The chain couples TRBV2 to TRBJ1-2; the match to TRBD1 covers 7 bases. J gave up 7 bases and V 4 bases, and 9 bases lay outside the gene matches. Germline loops: CDR1 SNHLY, CDR2 FYNNEI. CDR3 length equals 14 residues. The chain's CDR3 is CASSAQGGLSGYTF. DNA for the CDR3: TGTGCCAGCAGTGCGCAGGGGGGATTATCTGGCTACACCTTC.

The V and J genes are TRBV15 and TRBJ2-7, with D unresolved. The CDR3 covers 14 residues. Trimming removed 0 bases from V and 9 bases from J, with 15 bases in between. The germline gives CDR1 LNHNV, CDR2 YYDKDF (reference sequence). In nucleotides, the CDR3 is TGTGCCACCAGCAGAGATGTGGGATGGGGTGGGCAGTACTTC. Translation: CATSRDVGWGGQYF.

The rearrangement links TRBV4-1 to TRBJ2-1; D perhaps matches TRBD1 (6 bases). The CDR3 totals 15 residues. The V end lost 0 bases, the J end lost 4 bases, and 10 bases lay between the germline ends. CDR1 MGHRA and CDR2 YSYEKL come from the germline V gene. The CDR3 sequence is CASSQEDRRYNEQFF. The CDR3 DNA follows: TGCGCCAGCAGCCAAGAGGACAGAAGGTACAATGAGCAGTTCTTC.

The chain links TRBV9 to TRBJ2-1; TRBD2 agrees at 11 bases. V lost 4 bases and J lost 10; bases outside the gene matches: 7. In germline, CDR1 is SGDLS, CDR2 YYNGEE. This CDR3 has 14 amino acids. CDR3 nucleotide sequence: TGTGCCAGCAGCTCCCGACTAGCGGGAACCGAGCAGTTCTTC. Translation gives CASSSRLAGTEQFF.

The chain links TRBV2 to TRBJ2-3; D remains unclear. The CDR3 consists of 12 residues. V was pared by 3 bases and J by 2 bases, with 3 bases between. Germline loops: CDR1 SNHLY, CDR2 FYNNEI. This CDR3 reads CASSEFTDTQYF. The CDR3 coding sequence is TGTGCCAGCAGTGAGTTCACAGATACGCAGTATTTT.

This clone came up once. The V gene is TRBV9, the J gene TRBJ1-2; 9 nucleotides align to TRBD1. V shed 4 bases and J 8 bases; nucleotides not matched to a gene: 9. CDR3 length: 14 residues. CDR1 and CDR2 (germline): SGDLS, YYNGEE. CDR3 protein: CASSFRDRAYGYTF. In DNA form, the CDR3 reads TGTGCCAGCAGCTTTCGGGACAGGGCCTACGGCTACACCTTC.

V gene TRBV27 combines with J gene TRBJ1-4; D unresolved. The CDR3 has 13 amino acids. Trimming took off 6 bases at V and 3 bases at J, with 8 bases between the two ends. Germline V gene sequence: CDR1 MNHEY, CDR2 SMNVEV (reference sequence). CDR3 in amino acids: CASRGPANEKLFF. As DNA, the CDR3 is TGTGCCAGCAGGGGTCCGGCTAATGAAAAACTGTTTTTT.

V gene TRBV2 combines with J gene TRBJ1-1, with 10 bases aligning to TRBD1. Trimming at V came to 3 bases and at J to 1 base, leaving 2 bases not matched to a gene. The germline V gene has CDR1 SNHLY and CDR2 FYNNEI. The CDR3 length is 15 residues. The CDR3 DNA follows: TGTGCCAGCAGTGAGACAGGGGGCCGGAACACTGAAGCTTTCTTT. Encoded protein: CASSETGGRNTEAFF. The entire variable domain, with the rest obtained from reference TRBV2 and TRBJ1-1, is as follows: EPEVTQTPSHQVTQMGQEVILRCVPISNHLYFYWYRQILGQKVEFLVSFYNNEISEKSEIFDDQFSVERPDGSNFTLKIRSTKLEDSAMYFCASSETGGRNTEAFFGQGTRLTVV.